The T cell receptor beta chain under discussion was sequenced for a study of T-cell memory formation after mild COVID-19. Study findings and constraints: Chiefly within CM and EM were the contracting CD4+ clones; CD8+ ones were within EMRA. A subset of responding clones appeared in pre-infection memory, suggesting cross-reactive memory joined.

Constant-segment-primed 5'RACE gave TCR alpha and TCR beta cDNA libraries with sample barcodes and UMIs. TCRdb passed the 5' RACE reads through MiXCR, listing each CDR3 protein once. Here the sample spans fewer than 450,000 distinct CDR3 sequences, 20% to 25% being singletons. CDR3 length equals 13 residues. Trimming took off 6 bases at V and 7 bases at J, with 15 bases between the two ends. Concerning this clonotype itself: Antigen: not known.

The clonotype originates from an adult woman who had mild COVID-19 (a few samples of this study predate the infection). Cell type and time point are not known. The J gene is TRBJ1-1, the V gene TRBV12-3 or TRBV12-4; D is ambiguous. The sample taken for sequencing was PBMCs or a T cell subset sorted from them (not recorded which). For the CDR3, the DNA is TGTGCCAGCAGGCTACGGACTCCTCATGAAGCTTTCTTT. Translating it yields CASRLRTPHEAFF.